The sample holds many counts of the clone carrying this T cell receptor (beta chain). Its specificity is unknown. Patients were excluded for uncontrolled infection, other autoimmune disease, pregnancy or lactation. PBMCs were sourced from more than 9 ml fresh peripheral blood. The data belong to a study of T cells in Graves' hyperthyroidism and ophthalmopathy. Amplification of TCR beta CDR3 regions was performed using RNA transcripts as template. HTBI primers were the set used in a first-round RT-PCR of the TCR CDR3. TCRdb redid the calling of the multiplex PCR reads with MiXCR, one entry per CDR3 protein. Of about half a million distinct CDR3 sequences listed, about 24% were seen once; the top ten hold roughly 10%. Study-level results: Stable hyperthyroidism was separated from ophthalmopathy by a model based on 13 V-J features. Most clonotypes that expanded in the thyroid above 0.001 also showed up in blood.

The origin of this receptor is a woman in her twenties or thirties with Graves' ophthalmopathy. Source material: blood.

CDR3 in DNA: TGCGCCAGCAGCCCGGACAGACGTAGCAATCAGCCCCAGCATTTT. It encodes CASSPDRRSNQPQHF. The chain couples TRBV4-1 to TRBJ1-5; possibly TRBD1 for D (6 bases). The V end lost 4 bases, the J end lost 0 bases, and 10 bases lay between the germline ends. The V gene's germline CDR1 is MGHRA and CDR2 YSYEKL. The CDR3 has 15 residues.